This T cell receptor (beta chain) is drawn from a study of cytomegalovirus exposure and HLA in healthy donors. This clone showed up just a few times. Its antigen remains unknown. Whole-study findings and limits: Testing in vitro showed a few CMV-associated chains specific for CMV antigens. The study labeled under 200 TCR beta chains cytomegalovirus-associated.

CDR3 size: 16 residues. V shed 1 base, J shed 2 bases, and the junction held 7 bases outside the gene matches. Germline CDR1 is SSHAT and CDR2 is FNYEAQ (reference sequence). Data came from immunoSEQ multiplex PCR; TCRdb stores just in-frame clones and leaves some out. In the table there are roughly 150,000 clones, approximately 84% of which are singletons. The rearrangement uses TRBV7-7 and TRBJ2-7, with 8 positions matching TRBD1. Sequences were obtained from PBMCs. This receptor was taken from a man under 40 in good health and CMV-seropositive. CDR3 residues: CASSLGARTGTYEQYF. The CDR3, as DNA: TGTGCCAGCAGCTTAGGGGCGCGGACAGGGACCTACGAGCAGTACTTC.